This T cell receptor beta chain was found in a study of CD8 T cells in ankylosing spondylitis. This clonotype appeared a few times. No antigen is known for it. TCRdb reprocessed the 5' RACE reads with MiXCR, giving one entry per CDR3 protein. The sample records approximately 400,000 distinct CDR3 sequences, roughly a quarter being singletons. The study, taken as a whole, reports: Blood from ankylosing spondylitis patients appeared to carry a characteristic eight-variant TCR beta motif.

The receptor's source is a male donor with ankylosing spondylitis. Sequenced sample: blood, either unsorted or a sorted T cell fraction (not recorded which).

The CDR3: CASSPSMGGGGEETQYF. The CDR3, as DNA: TGTGCCAGCAGCCCTTCAATGGGCGGGGGTGGGGAAGAGACCCAGTACTTC. This chain links TRBV11-2 with TRBJ2-5, with 7 bases aligning to TRBD2. The CDR3 spans 17 residues. The V segment lost 5 bases and the J segment 3 bases; nucleotides outside the gene matches: 15. The germline CDR1 and CDR2 sequences are SGHAT and FQNNGV.